Below are 14 T cell receptor beta chains sequenced from a single sample in a study of shared clonotypes between healthy human individuals (TCRdb year 2020). The library was prepared using the immunoSEQ multiplex PCR assay. TCRdb re-hosts the immuneACCESS table, in-frame sequences only. Its copies lack some clones; in the studies checked, an unresolved V gene accounts for under half of them, and the cause for the rest is not known. The sample yields roughly 2 million clones; roughly 95% were counted once. The top ten clonotypes cover roughly 0.13% of the sample. The sequenced sample was naive CD4+ T cells sorted from blood. The sample's cell subset or site label, in plain terms: CD45RA+ positively selected. These receptors all stem from a man in his late teens or twenties in good health.

The chain has TRBV7-2 and TRBJ1-6; D not certain. Germline V gene lookup returns CDR1 SGHTA and CDR2 FQGNSA. The length of the CDR3 is 15 residues. V lost 5 bases and J 8 bases, leaving 16 bases between the germline ends. The CDR3 here is CASSLMSAGDSPLHF. CDR3 DNA sequence: TGTGCCAGCAGCCTAATGTCCGCGGGTGATTCACCCCTCCACTTT.

The chain couples TRBV11-1 to TRBJ1-1, with a possible D match to TRBD1 (5 bases). Trimming took off 5 bases at V and 1 base at J, with 11 bases between the two ends. The germline V gene has CDR1 SGHAT and CDR2 FQDESV (reference sequence). The CDR3 runs to 14 residues. The CDR3 spells CASSPGPTNTEAFF. CDR3 DNA: TGTGCCAGCAGCCCGGGGCCGACGAACACTGAAGCTTTCTTT. The full variable domain, completed using reference TRBV11-1 and TRBJ1-1, is EAEVAQSPRYKITEKSQAVAFWCDPISGHATLYWYRQILGQGPELLVQFQDESVVDDSQLPKDRFSAERLKGVDSTLKIQPAELGDSAMYLCASSPGPTNTEAFFGQGTRLTVV.

On this clone: The sample carries other DNA sequences with the same CDR3. The genes are TRBV6-5 and TRBJ1-2; 7 bases map to TRBD1. The V and J ends lost 6 bases and 2 bases, in that order; junction bases with no gene match: 3. The germline CDR1 and CDR2 sequences are MNHEY and SVGAGI. The CDR3 runs to 13 residues. The CDR3 loop is CASRLTGNYGYTF. CDR3 DNA: TGTGCCAGCAGGCTGACAGGGAACTATGGCTACACCTTC.

The rearrangement joins TRBV7-9 to TRBJ1-2; TRBD1 matches at 9 bases. V lost 2 bases, J lost 2 bases, and 3 bases stayed unmatched. The CDR3 extends over 15 amino acids. CDR1 is SEHNR, CDR2 FQNEAQ, per germline (reference sequence). CDR3 sequence (DNA): TGTGCCAGCAGCTTATTACAGGGGGCAAACTATGGCTACACCTTC. It translates to CASSLLQGANYGYTF.

The chain recombines TRBV9 with TRBJ2-2; 9 bases are a match to TRBD1. The CDR3 is 18 residues long. After removal of 0 bases from V and 0 bases from J, the junction contained 6 bases not matched to a gene. The germline CDR1 and CDR2 sequences are SGDLS and YYNGEE. CDR3 DNA: TGTGCCAGCAGCGTAGAAATGGGACAGGGAGCGAACACCGGGGAGCTGTTTTTT. Residues: CASSVEMGQGANTGELFF.

This chain uses TRBV28 with TRBJ1-2, with a weak D call TRBD1 (5 bases). V shed 2 bases and J shed 0 bases, with 10 bases lying between them. The V gene's germline CDR1 is MDHEN and CDR2 SYDVKM. The length of the CDR3 is 15 residues. The CDR3 spells CASSLLAGPNYGYTF. The DNA of the CDR3 is TGTGCCAGCAGTTTACTAGCAGGGCCTAACTATGGCTACACCTTC.

The V and J genes are TRBV6-6 and TRBJ1-1; D may be TRBD1 (6 bases). Trimming stripped 7 bases from V and 11 bases from J, with 20 bases between. Germline V gives CDR1 MNHNY, CDR2 SVGAGI (reference sequence). There are 13 residues in the CDR3. As DNA, the CDR3 is TGTGCCAGCAACCCAGGGGCAGGCCTGAAGGCTTTCTTT. Protein: CASNPGAGLKAFF.

The gene calls are TRBV7-2 and TRBJ1-2; possibly TRBD1 for D (5 bases). The V end was cut by 4 bases, the J end by 4 bases, with 25 bases between. Germline values: CDR1 SGHTA, CDR2 FQGNSA. This CDR3 is 18 amino acids long. In nucleotides, the CDR3 is TGTGCCAGCAGCTCGACGACAAGGAGGGGCTCCCGCTTCTATGGCTACACCTTC. Translation gives CASSSTTRRGSRFYGYTF.

The chain uses TRBV6-1 and TRBJ1-2; 12 bases line up with TRBD1. V lost 2 bases and J lost 2; bases outside the gene matches: 6. Germline values: CDR1 MNHNS, CDR2 SASEGT. The CDR3 covers 17 residues. CDR3 in amino acids: CASSEWGTGGENYGYTF. The CDR3 nucleotides are TGTGCCAGCAGTGAATGGGGGACAGGGGGCGAGAACTATGGCTACACCTTC.

The sample holds one count of this clone. V gene TRBV6-1 combines with J gene TRBJ2-7; TRBD1 agrees at 7 bases. CDR1 and CDR2 from the germline V gene are MNHNS and SASEGT. This CDR3 is 16 amino acids long. Trimming took 2 bases from V and 7 from J; bases not matched to a gene: 14. The CDR3 reads CASSELPRTGGLEQYF. The DNA of the CDR3 is TGTGCCAGCAGTGAACTACCCCGGACAGGAGGACTGGAGCAGTACTTC.

V is TRBV10-3 and J is TRBJ2-7, with TRBD2 as a possible D gene (5 bases). Trimming cost V 3 bases and J 3 bases, with 9 bases left between them. Germline CDR1 is ENHRY and CDR2 is SYGVKD. The CDR3 covers 13 residues. CDR3 in amino acids: CAISELDSYEQYF. The CDR3 DNA follows: TGTGCCATCAGTGAACTAGATAGCTACGAGCAGTACTTC.

The chain joins TRBV29-1 to TRBJ1-1, with D possibly being TRBD1 (5 bases). Germline CDR1 reads SQVTM; CDR2 reads ANQGSEA. V shed 7 bases and J shed 0 bases, with 18 bases lying between them. The CDR3 has 15 residues. The CDR3 DNA reads TGCAGCGGCGCGGGGGGGGAGACCATGAACACTGAAGCTTTCTTT. This sequence encodes CSGAGGETMNTEAFF.

As regards this clone: The sample carries other DNA sequences with the same CDR3. The J gene is TRBJ1-4, the V gene TRBV30; unclear D gene. Germline V gene sequence: CDR1 GTSNPN, CDR2 SVGIG (reference sequence). The CDR3 spans 12 residues. The V and J ends lost 0 bases and 5 bases respectively, with 4 bases between them. The CDR3 sequence: CAWSVQNEKLFF. The DNA of the CDR3 is TGTGCCTGGAGTGTGCAGAATGAAAAACTGTTTTTT.

V is TRBV6-5 and J is TRBJ2-5; maybe TRBD2 (5 bases). This CDR3 has 14 residues. Trimming took 5 bases from V and 5 from J, leaving 15 bases between them. Germline lookup yields CDR1 MNHEY and CDR2 SVGAGI. The DNA of the CDR3 is TGTGCCAGCAGTGGACTCCCTCCTGGGGAGACCCAGTACTTC. It encodes CASSGLPPGETQYF.